The 14 T cell receptor beta chains given below trace back to one sample, sequenced in a study of CD8+CD57+ T cells in acquired aplastic anemia. The use of genomic DNA as template underpinned the TCR beta VDJ and CDR3 profiling. TCRdb re-derived calls from the reads in MiXCR, one entry per CDR3 protein. This sample has about 110,000 distinct CDR3 sequences, with around half found just once. Sequenced input: sorted CD4+, CD8+, or CD8+CD57+ T cells (not recorded which) from PBMCs. These receptors all come from a human donor in good health, serving as a control.

This clonotype was counted ten times or more. The chain is built from TRBV6-5 and TRBJ1-5; D call uncertain. The length of the CDR3 is 14 residues. Per the germline V gene, CDR1 is MNHEY and CDR2 is SVGAGI. V was shortened by 2 bases and J by 7 bases, with 12 bases between the two germline ends. The CDR3 sequence: CASSYGGSGQPQHF. CDR3 in DNA: TGTGCCAGCAGTTACGGCGGGTCTGGGCAGCCCCAGCATTTT.

The chain recombines TRBV9 with TRBJ1-3; perhaps TRBD1 as D (6 bases). The CDR3 is 15 amino acids. Germline lookup yields CDR1 SGDLS and CDR2 YYNGEE. V lost 3 bases, J lost 2 bases, and 12 bases lay in between. CDR3 nucleotide sequence: TGTGCCAGCAGCGCCGAACAGGGTACTGGAAACACCATATATTTT. Protein: CASSAEQGTGNTIYF.

The chain links TRBV24-1 to TRBJ2-1, with 9 bases that match TRBD2. J gave up 0 bases and V 7 bases, and 9 bases lay outside the gene matches. The CDR3 sequence is 17 residues long. Germline V lookup: CDR1 KGHDR, CDR2 SFDVKD. CDR3 amino acids: CATSPSLSGSSYNEQFF. CDR3 bases: TGTGCCACCAGCCCCTCCCTTAGCGGGAGCTCCTACAATGAGCAGTTCTTC.

This clonotype came up many times. Here the CDR3 DNA reads TGTGCCAGCAGTGACTCGGAGAACAATGAGCAGTTCTTC. Protein product: CASSDSENNEQFF. The chain uses TRBV6-4 and TRBJ2-1; D not resolved. Germline CDR1 MRHNA, CDR2 SNTAGT. The ends were cut back, 0 bases at V and 5 bases at J, with 5 bases in the middle. CDR3 length equals 13 residues.

This chain connects TRBV20-1 to TRBJ2-5, with 8 bases that match TRBD2. This CDR3 is 15 amino acids long. V gave up 0 bases and J gave up 4 bases; unmatched junction bases: 7. CDR1 is DFQATT and CDR2 is SNEGSKA in the germline V gene (reference sequence). CDR3 sequence (DNA): TGCAGTGCTAGAGATGGGACTAGTCTAGGAGAGACCCAGTACTTC. Translated, it gives CSARDGTSLGETQYF.

This clonotype was observed a single time. The rearrangement uses TRBV11-2 and TRBJ1-4; D is uncertain. The V gene's germline CDR1 is SGHAT and CDR2 FQNNGV. This CDR3 contains 15 residues. Trimming took 1 base from V and 0 from J, leaving 6 bases between them. In DNA form, the CDR3 reads TGTGCCAGCAGCTTAGCAGGACCAACTAATGAAAAACTGTTTTTT. Translation gives CASSLAGPTNEKLFF.

This clonotype has a count of ten or more. The genes are TRBV10-2 and TRBJ1-2; D is ambiguous. The V gene's germline CDR1 is WSHSY and CDR2 SAAADI. The ends were cut back, 8 bases at V and 2 bases at J, with 15 bases in the middle. CDR3 size: 14 residues. CDR3 loop: CASRRGQQNYGYTF. CDR3 in DNA: TGCGCCAGCCGACGAGGGCAGCAAAACTATGGCTACACCTTC.

The chain carries TRBV10-2 and TRBJ1-2; 9 bases align to TRBD1. This CDR3 comprises 16 residues. Germline V gene data show CDR1 as WSHSY and CDR2 as SAAADI. Germline trimming cut 5 bases from V and 6 bases from J; bases unmatched to any gene: 13. As DNA, the CDR3 is TGCGCCAGCAGTTCCAAACCGGGACAGGGTTATGATGGCTACACCTTC. Translating it yields CASSSKPGQGYDGYTF.

The chain is built from TRBV15 and TRBJ1-2; 11 nucleotides align to TRBD1. V lost 4 bases, J lost 4 bases, and 5 bases stayed unmatched. Germline V gene lookup returns CDR1 LNHNV and CDR2 YYDKDF (reference sequence). The CDR3 has 15 residues. The CDR3 DNA follows: TGTGCCACCAGCAATCCGGGACAGGGGGGCTATGGCTACACCTTC. As protein: CATSNPGQGGYGYTF.

This chain uses TRBV7-2 with TRBJ1-2, with a possible D match to TRBD1 (6 bases). The CDR3 covers 13 residues. V dropped 5 bases and J dropped 2 bases, with 9 bases sitting between them. Germline CDR1 and CDR2: SGHTA and FQGNSA. CDR3 sequence reads: CASSQGQNYGYTF. CDR3 nucleotide sequence: TGTGCCAGCAGCCAAGGACAGAACTATGGCTACACCTTC.

The rearrangement links TRBV2 to TRBJ1-2; D gene ambiguous. Trimming cost V 2 bases and J 2 bases, with 9 bases left between them. Germline V CDR1 and CDR2: SNHLY, FYNNEI. The CDR3 contains 14 residues. CDR3 sequence (DNA): TGTGCCAGCAGTGAATTAGCCAGCAACTATGGCTACACCTTC. Residues: CASSELASNYGYTF.

This clonotype has at least ten counts. This chain joins TRBV19 and TRBJ2-3; maybe TRBD1 (5 bases). V was trimmed by 5 bases and J by 0 bases, leaving 18 bases between them. This CDR3 has 17 amino acids. The germline V gene has CDR1 LNHDA and CDR2 SQIVND (reference sequence). The chain's CDR3 is CASSFWGKAGSTDTQYF. Written as DNA, the CDR3 is TGTGCCAGTAGTTTTTGGGGCAAGGCCGGGAGCACAGATACGCAGTATTTT.

The J gene is TRBJ1-6, the V gene TRBV5-6, with 8 bases identical to TRBD1. This CDR3 is built from 15 residues. CDR1 and CDR2 (germline): SGHDT, YYEEEE. J gave up 9 bases and V 6 bases, and 11 bases lay outside the gene matches. DNA for the CDR3: TGTGCCAGCACTTGTGAGACAGGGGAGGCTTCACCCCTCCACTTT. Translation: CASTCETGEASPLHF.

The chain combines TRBV19 with TRBJ1-1; a weak D match, TRBD1 (5 bases). This CDR3 is built from 12 residues. Germline assignment: CDR1 LNHDA and CDR2 SQIVND (reference sequence). The V end lost 4 bases, the J end lost 4 bases, and 7 bases lay between the germline ends. CDR3 bases: TGTGCCAGTAGTACCCAGGGCACTGAAGCTTTCTTT. Its translation: CASSTQGTEAFF.